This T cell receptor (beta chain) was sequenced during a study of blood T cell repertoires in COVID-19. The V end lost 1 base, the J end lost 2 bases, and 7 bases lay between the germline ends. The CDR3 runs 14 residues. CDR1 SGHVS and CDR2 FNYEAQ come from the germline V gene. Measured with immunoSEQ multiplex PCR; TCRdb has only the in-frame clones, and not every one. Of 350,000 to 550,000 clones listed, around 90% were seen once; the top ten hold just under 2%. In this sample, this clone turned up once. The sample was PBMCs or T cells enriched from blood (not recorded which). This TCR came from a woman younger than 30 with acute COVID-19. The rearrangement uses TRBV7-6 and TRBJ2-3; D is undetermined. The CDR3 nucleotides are TGTGCCAGCAGCTTAGGGAGTTACACAGATACGCAGTATTTT. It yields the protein CASSLGSYTDTQYF.